This is a list of T cell receptor beta chains from one sample in a study of cytomegalovirus exposure and HLA in healthy donors. Profiled with immunoSEQ multiplex PCR; TCRdb holds only in-frame clones, not every one. Of more than 200,000 clones in the sample, less than 95% were seen once. The sequenced sample was PBMCs. The receptors shown here come from a woman in her 30s in good health and CMV-seronegative. CDR3s include the opening cysteine and the closing phenylalanine or tryptophan. Fields, in order: clone size, J gene, D gene, V gene, CDR3 DNA, CDR3 protein. D genes are given only for firm matches. A clone size is listed for some rows: how often the clone was seen (once, few, many), or a class if it is expanded.

>once|TRBJ2-2|NA|TRBV2
TGTGCCAGCCAGGGTCAGACGAACACCGGGGAGCTGTTTTTT
CASQGQTNTGELFF
>NA|TRBJ2-3|TRBD2|TRBV9
TGTGCCAGCGGACAGGGGACTAGCGGGAGAGCAGATACGCAGTATTTT
CASGQGTSGRADTQYF
>NA|TRBJ2-3|NA|TRBV5-4
TGTGCCAGCAGCCAATGGGAAAATACGCAGTATTTT
CASSQWENTQYF
>few|TRBJ2-2|TRBD2|TRBV6-4
TGTGCCAGCAGTGACCCGGGACTAGCGAACACCGGGGAGCTGTTTTTT
CASSDPGLANTGELFF
>NA|TRBJ2-1|NA|TRBV19
TGTGCCAGTAGTAATCCCCACAGGGCCGACAATGAGCAGTTCTTC
CASSNPHRADNEQFF
>once|TRBJ2-7|NA|TRBV27
TGTGCCAGCAGTTTATCCCGTGGTTTGTACGAGCAGTACTTC
CASSLSRGLYEQYF
>once|TRBJ2-1|TRBD2|TRBV19
TGTGCCAGTAGTATAACCGTTGGCCAGCGGGACTACAATGAGCAGTTCTTC
CASSITVGQRDYNEQFF
>NA|TRBJ2-1|NA|TRBV1
TGCACCAGCAGCCGATTTAGCGGGAGGGGAAGTGAGCAGTTCTTC
CTSSRFSGRGSEQFF
>NA|TRBJ1-2|NA|TRBV7-6
TGTGCCAGCAGCTTCCAGGACAGCCCAGCTAACTATGGCTACACCTTC
CASSFQDSPANYGYTF
>NA|TRBJ2-1|TRBD1|TRBV18
TGTGCCAGCTCACCGCCCCGGACAGGGTATCCCTACAATGAGCAGTTCTTC
CASSPPRTGYPYNEQFF
>NA|TRBJ1-1|NA|TRBV19
TGTGCCAGTAGCAGAGGACAGAACACTGAAGCTTTCTTT
CASSRGQNTEAFF
>NA|TRBJ2-3|TRBD1|TRBV9
TGTGCCAGCAGCCCTCGGACAGGGAGAGATACGCAGTATTTT
CASSPRTGRDTQYF
>NA|TRBJ2-7|TRBD2|TRBV27
TGTGCCAGCAGTTACCGGACTAGCGGGAGTGACGAGCAGTACTTC
CASSYRTSGSDEQYF
>once|TRBJ2-1|TRBD2|TRBV5-1
TGCGCCAGCAGAATAGCGGGAGGGGACAATGAGCAGTTCTTC
CASRIAGGDNEQFF
>few|TRBJ2-1|NA|TRBV30
TGTGCCTGGAGTCAGATCGAGCAGTTCTTC
CAWSQIEQFF
>NA|TRBJ1-5|TRBD1|TRBV4-1
TGCGCCAGCAGCCAAGGGACAGGGAGCAATCAGCCCCAGCATTTT
CASSQGTGSNQPQHF
>once|TRBJ2-3|TRBD1|TRBV11-3
TGTGCCAGCAGCTCTGACAGGGGATTGACAGATACGCAGTATTTT
CASSSDRGLTDTQYF
>NA|TRBJ2-7|TRBD2|TRBV30
TGTGCCCAGATATGGGAAGCGGGAGGCTCCTACGAGCAGTACTTC
CAQIWEAGGSYEQYF
>NA|TRBJ2-2|NA|TRBV6-4
TGTGCCAGCAAAGAGGGGGCTAGCGCGGCCGGGGAGCTGTTTTTT
CASKEGASAAGELFF
>NA|TRBJ2-7|TRBD1|TRBV28
TGTGCCACTTCTCTTCCGGGACAGTACGAGCAGTACTTC
CATSLPGQYEQYF
>NA|TRBJ2-1|TRBD2|TRBV6-5
TGTGCCAGCAGTTCCCCGGGGGGTGAGCAGTTCTTC
CASSSPGGEQFF
>once|TRBJ2-5|NA|TRBV5-6
TGTGCCAGCAGCCCCGAAATTTCGGGGCAAGAGACCCAGTACTTC
CASSPEISGQETQYF
>NA|TRBJ2-5|TRBD1|TRBV27
TGTGCCAGCAGTTTATCCCCTACAGGGGTCCGCTACACCCAGTACTTC
CASSLSPTGVRYTQYF
>NA|TRBJ1-4|NA|TRBV27
TGTGCCAGCAGTTTTTCGGGACGGGACAATGAAAAACTGTTTTTT
CASSFSGRDNEKLFF
>NA|TRBJ2-1|TRBD2|TRBV19
TGTGCCAGTAGGGGGACTAGCGGGAGTCACCATGAGCAGTTCTTC
CASRGTSGSHHEQFF
>NA|TRBJ1-2|NA|TRBV29-1
TGCAGCGTTGAAGAAGGGGATCTACATGGCTACACCTTC
CSVEEGDLHGYTF
>NA|TRBJ2-2|TRBD2|TRBV4-1
TGCGCCAGCAACTGGAGGGAGGGGAACACCGGGGAGCTGTTTTTT
CASNWREGNTGELFF
>NA|TRBJ2-4|NA|TRBV27
TGTGCCAGCAGTTTAGTTGCAGGGGCCAAAAACATTCAGTACTTC
CASSLVAGAKNIQYF
>once|TRBJ2-3|NA|TRBV27
TGTGCCAGCTCCCTGTGGGGGGACACAGATACGCAGTATTTT
CASSLWGDTDTQYF
>NA|TRBJ2-1|NA|TRBV27
TGTGCCAGCAGTTTATTCGGCTCCTCTGCGTACAATGAGCAGTTCTTC
CASSLFGSSAYNEQFF
>NA|TRBJ2-7|TRBD1|TRBV28
TGTGCCAGCACCGGGACAGGGGTTAACTACGAGCAGTACTTC
CASTGTGVNYEQYF
>NA|TRBJ2-5|TRBD2|TRBV28
TGTGCCAGCAGTCTGACTAGCGCCCATCAAGAGACCCAGTACTTC
CASSLTSAHQETQYF
>NA|TRBJ2-7|NA|TRBV2
TGTGCCAGCAGTGAACGGGGGGCAGTTGCAGGAGAGCAGTACTTC
CASSERGAVAGEQYF
>once|TRBJ1-2|TRBD1|TRBV7-9
TGTGCCAGCAGCTCGGGACAGGGAAAGTATGGCTACACCTTC
CASSSGQGKYGYTF
>NA|TRBJ2-7|NA|TRBV28
TGTGCCAGCAGGCGCAGGTCCCAATACGAGCAGTACTTC
CASRRRSQYEQYF
>NA|TRBJ2-7|NA|TRBV10-2
TGCGCCAGCAGTGAGTCGTCTGGGTTCGGGTACGAGCAGTACTTC
CASSESSGFGYEQYF
>NA|TRBJ2-3|TRBD2|TRBV4-2
TGTGCCAGCGGAAGTCTAGGGAGGGGATTGAAAGATACGCAGTATTTT
CASGSLGRGLKDTQYF
>NA|TRBJ2-5|TRBD1|TRBV5-4
TGTGCCAGCAGCTCACAGGGGCTAGAGACCCAGTACTTC
CASSSQGLETQYF
>few|TRBJ1-5|NA|TRBV21-1
TGTGCCAGCAGCAAAGATAGGGGCAGGGAAGTTGTGCATCAGCCCCAGCATTTT
CASSKDRGREVVHQPQHF
>NA|TRBJ2-5|TRBD1|TRBV7-9
TGTGCCAGCAGGACGGGACAGGTCTTGGGGGAGACCCAGTACTTC
CASRTGQVLGETQYF
>NA|TRBJ2-1|TRBD2|TRBV5-4
TGTGCCAGCAGCTCAGGACTAGCGGGAGATGCGGATGAGCAGTTCTTC
CASSSGLAGDADEQFF
>NA|TRBJ1-5|NA|TRBV28
TGTGCCAGCAGGTGGGGGTTTTGGGGGCAGGCTAGCAATCAGCCCCAGCATTTT
CASRWGFWGQASNQPQHF
>NA|TRBJ2-4|NA|TRBV19
TGTGCCAGTAGTATCGACCTCCTGGGGCTAGCCAAAAACATTCAGTACTTC
CASSIDLLGLAKNIQYF
>once|TRBJ2-5|TRBD1|TRBV7-9
TGTGCCAGCAGCTTAGCCTTAAGGGACAGCCAAGAGACCCAGTACTTC
CASSLALRDSQETQYF
>NA|TRBJ2-3|TRBD1|TRBV13
TGTGCCAGCAGCTACAAAGGACAGGGGGCAGATACGCAGTATTTT
CASSYKGQGADTQYF
>NA|TRBJ1-1|NA|TRBV9
TGTGCCAGCAGCGTAGGACAGGTGAACCCTGAAGCTTTCTTT
CASSVGQVNPEAFF